Listed below are T cell receptor beta chains from one sample, sequenced in a study of early T cells in non-severe SARS-CoV-2 infection. TCRdb re-called the 5' RACE reads through MiXCR, storing one row per CDR3 protein. The sample consists of 84,000 or so distinct CDR3 sequences, 11% to 15% of them appearing once. Material: whole blood. The receptor set was obtained from an adult who was a healthcare worker with PCR-confirmed SARS-CoV-2 infection or an uninfected control (not recorded which). The CDR3 runs from the conserved cysteine through the conserved F or W. Each record gives: J gene, D gene, clone size, V gene, CDR3 DNA, CDR3 protein. The D gene is left open where the match is weak. Clone size is given for some rows only: seen once, a few or many times, or a class if the clone is expanded.

j_call: TRBJ1-6
d_call: -
clone_size: many
v_call: TRBV6-5
cdr3_nt: TGTGCCAGCAGTACGTGGACAGCCCTGAGCTCCTATAATTCACCCCTCCACTTT
cdr3_aa: CASSTWTALSSYNSPLHF

j_call: TRBJ2-5
d_call: -
clone_size: -
v_call: TRBV6-2/TRBV6-3
cdr3_nt: TGTGCCAGCAGTTCGACCCGCCGGACCGAAACTCAAGAGACCCAGTACTTC
cdr3_aa: CASSSTRRTETQETQYF

j_call: TRBJ1-1
d_call: -
clone_size: -
v_call: TRBV12-5
cdr3_nt: TGTGCTAGTGGTTTACCGGACGACACTGAAGCTTTCTTT
cdr3_aa: CASGLPDDTEAFF

j_call: TRBJ2-5
d_call: -
clone_size: -
v_call: TRBV20-1
cdr3_nt: TGCAGTGCTAGGCGGGAAGAGACCCAGTACTTC
cdr3_aa: CSARREETQYF

j_call: TRBJ1-2
d_call: -
clone_size: -
v_call: TRBV4-1
cdr3_nt: TGCGCCAGCAGCAGGGGGATGGGTTATGGCTACACCTTC
cdr3_aa: CASSRGMGYGYTF

j_call: TRBJ2-7
d_call: TRBD1
clone_size: few
v_call: TRBV10-3
cdr3_nt: TGTGCCACGATGCTCGGCGACAGGGATGTTTTATACGAGCAGTACTTC
cdr3_aa: CATMLGDRDVLYEQYF

j_call: TRBJ1-2
d_call: -
clone_size: -
v_call: TRBV11-2
cdr3_nt: TGTGCCAGCAGCTTGGCCCTAGGAGAGGCTTATGGCTACACCTTC
cdr3_aa: CASSLALGEAYGYTF

j_call: TRBJ2-7
d_call: TRBD1
clone_size: -
v_call: TRBV6-5
cdr3_nt: TGTGCCAGCACCAAAGTAGGTTTACAGGGGGCCAACGAGCAGTACTTC
cdr3_aa: CASTKVGLQGANEQYF

j_call: TRBJ2-1
d_call: -
clone_size: few
v_call: TRBV6-2/TRBV6-3
cdr3_nt: TGTGCCAGCAGCCACGCCGGGACTGCCAGCTCCTACAATGAGCAGTTCTTC
cdr3_aa: CASSHAGTASSYNEQFF

j_call: TRBJ2-1
d_call: TRBD1
clone_size: -
v_call: TRBV11-2
cdr3_nt: TGTGCCAGCAGCCGCGACAGGGTCAATGAGCAGTTCTTC
cdr3_aa: CASSRDRVNEQFF

j_call: TRBJ1-2
d_call: -
clone_size: -
v_call: TRBV10-1
cdr3_nt: TGCGCCAGCAGTGAGTCGAGAGACCGAGCCTCCTATGGCTACACCTTC
cdr3_aa: CASSESRDRASYGYTF

j_call: TRBJ2-5
d_call: -
clone_size: few
v_call: TRBV7-2
cdr3_nt: TGTGCCAGCAGCTTAGCGCAGGGTACCCAGTACTTC
cdr3_aa: CASSLAQGTQYF

j_call: TRBJ2-7
d_call: -
clone_size: few
v_call: TRBV7-9
cdr3_nt: TGTGCCAGCAGCTTAGGAGTCCAGGGAACCTACGAGCAGTACTTC
cdr3_aa: CASSLGVQGTYEQYF

j_call: TRBJ2-5
d_call: TRBD1
clone_size: -
v_call: TRBV5-1
cdr3_nt: TGCGCCAGCAGCTTCAGGGGGCAAGAGACCCAGTACTTC
cdr3_aa: CASSFRGQETQYF

j_call: TRBJ2-7
d_call: TRBD2
clone_size: -
v_call: TRBV7-8
cdr3_nt: TGTGCCAGCAGCCCATGGAGAAGTAGCGGGGCGGACGAGCAGTACTTC
cdr3_aa: CASSPWRSSGADEQYF

j_call: TRBJ2-3
d_call: TRBD2
clone_size: -
v_call: TRBV11-1
cdr3_nt: TGTGCCAGCAGCCTGACTAGCGGGGGCACAGATACGCAGTATTTT
cdr3_aa: CASSLTSGGTDTQYF

j_call: TRBJ1-1
d_call: -
clone_size: few
v_call: TRBV13
cdr3_nt: TGTGCCAGCAGCCCTAGTCAGGGCGCCCTATTTGATCAAGCTTTCTTT
cdr3_aa: CASSPSQGALFDQAFF

j_call: TRBJ2-1
d_call: -
clone_size: many
v_call: TRBV3-1
cdr3_nt: TGTGCCAGCAGCCAATTGGGTGCCCAGCTTTATGAGCAGTTCTTC
cdr3_aa: CASSQLGAQLYEQFF

j_call: TRBJ2-1
d_call: -
clone_size: few
v_call: TRBV29-1
cdr3_nt: TGCAGCGTGCAACGGGGGGCTTCCCCCGATGAGCAGTTCTTC
cdr3_aa: CSVQRGASPDEQFF

j_call: TRBJ2-7
d_call: TRBD1
clone_size: -
v_call: TRBV3-1
cdr3_nt: TGTGCCAGCAGCCAGACAGGGGCCTACGAGCAGTACTTC
cdr3_aa: CASSQTGAYEQYF

j_call: TRBJ2-5
d_call: TRBD1
clone_size: -
v_call: TRBV10-3
cdr3_nt: TGTGCCACTGACAGGGGAATAGGAGAGACCCAGTACTTC
cdr3_aa: CATDRGIGETQYF

j_call: TRBJ2-2
d_call: -
clone_size: few
v_call: TRBV29-1
cdr3_nt: TGCAGCGTTAAAGGAACCGGGGAGCTGTTTTTT
cdr3_aa: CSVKGTGELFF

j_call: TRBJ2-1
d_call: -
clone_size: few
v_call: TRBV7-3
cdr3_nt: TGTGCCAGCAGCCTGGGGAGTAGTGAGCAGTTCTTC
cdr3_aa: CASSLGSSEQFF

j_call: TRBJ2-7
d_call: TRBD2
clone_size: -
v_call: TRBV6-1
cdr3_nt: TGTGCCAGCAGTGAGCCTAGCGGCTCCTACGAGCAGTACTTC
cdr3_aa: CASSEPSGSYEQYF

j_call: TRBJ2-7
d_call: -
clone_size: few
v_call: TRBV6-6
cdr3_nt: TGTGCCAGCAGTTACGTGCGGGCCCACGAGCAGTACTTC
cdr3_aa: CASSYVRAHEQYF

j_call: TRBJ2-7
d_call: -
clone_size: many
v_call: TRBV9
cdr3_nt: TGTGCCAGCAGCCTAACAACAGGGACCTCCTACGAGCAGTACTTC
cdr3_aa: CASSLTTGTSYEQYF

j_call: TRBJ2-7
d_call: TRBD1
clone_size: many
v_call: TRBV9
cdr3_nt: TGTGCCAGCAGCGTTGGGACAGAGATCTACGAGCAGTACTTC
cdr3_aa: CASSVGTEIYEQYF

j_call: TRBJ1-1
d_call: -
clone_size: -
v_call: TRBV12-3/TRBV12-4
cdr3_nt: TGTGCCAGCAGCTCATCCCCGAGGGCCCTTGGGCCTGAAGCTTTCTTT
cdr3_aa: CASSSSPRALGPEAFF

j_call: TRBJ2-2
d_call: -
clone_size: -
v_call: TRBV10-3
cdr3_nt: TGTGCCCACGAAAACACCATTAACGGCGGGGAGCTGTTTTTT
cdr3_aa: CAHENTINGGELFF

j_call: TRBJ2-4
d_call: -
clone_size: -
v_call: TRBV12-3/TRBV12-4
cdr3_nt: TGTGCCAGCGGGCCATCGGGGGCCAAAAACATTCAGTACTTC
cdr3_aa: CASGPSGAKNIQYF

j_call: TRBJ2-1
d_call: -
clone_size: few
v_call: TRBV3-1
cdr3_nt: TGTGCCAGCAGCCAAGGGCCCATTATGGGCCATGAGCAGTTCTTC
cdr3_aa: CASSQGPIMGHEQFF

j_call: TRBJ1-5
d_call: -
clone_size: -
v_call: TRBV27
cdr3_nt: TGTGCCAGCAGCTCGAGCGATACAGGGCAGCCCCAGCATTTT
cdr3_aa: CASSSSDTGQPQHF

j_call: TRBJ2-7
d_call: TRBD2
clone_size: -
v_call: TRBV4-1
cdr3_nt: TGCGCCAGCAGCCAAGACCCCGGACTAGTCTTTCCCTACGAGCAGTACTTC
cdr3_aa: CASSQDPGLVFPYEQYF

j_call: TRBJ1-1
d_call: -
clone_size: few
v_call: TRBV14
cdr3_nt: TGTGCCAGCAGCCAAGATATCTTACAGGGAACTGAAGCTTTCTTT
cdr3_aa: CASSQDILQGTEAFF

j_call: TRBJ2-3
d_call: -
clone_size: few
v_call: TRBV10-3
cdr3_nt: TGTGCCATCAGTGATGCGGGGACCAAAGATACGCAGTATTTT
cdr3_aa: CAISDAGTKDTQYF

j_call: TRBJ2-3
d_call: TRBD2
clone_size: -
v_call: TRBV20-1
cdr3_nt: TGCAGTGCTGAAAACCCGGGACTAGCGGGGGCCTACTTAGCTACGCAGTATTTT
cdr3_aa: CSAENPGLAGAYLATQYF

j_call: TRBJ2-2
d_call: -
clone_size: few
v_call: TRBV7-8
cdr3_nt: TGTGCCAGCAGCTTATCACAGGCAGGGAACACCGGGGAGCTGTTTTTT
cdr3_aa: CASSLSQAGNTGELFF

j_call: TRBJ1-2
d_call: -
clone_size: few
v_call: TRBV12-3/TRBV12-4
cdr3_nt: TGTGCCAGCAGTTTCCAGGTAGCTAACTATGGCTACACCTTC
cdr3_aa: CASSFQVANYGYTF

j_call: TRBJ2-3
d_call: TRBD2
clone_size: -
v_call: TRBV28
cdr3_nt: TGTGCCAGCAGTTGGGCTAGCGGGGCCGGAGATACGCAGTATTTT
cdr3_aa: CASSWASGAGDTQYF

j_call: TRBJ2-5
d_call: -
clone_size: -
v_call: TRBV20-1
cdr3_nt: TGCAGTGCACCGACAGGCCGTCGGGAGACCCAGTACTTC
cdr3_aa: CSAPTGRRETQYF

j_call: TRBJ2-2
d_call: -
clone_size: -
v_call: TRBV6-5
cdr3_nt: TGTGCCAGCAGTTCGGTCTCCGGGGAGCTGTTTTTT
cdr3_aa: CASSSVSGELFF

j_call: TRBJ2-3
d_call: TRBD1
clone_size: -
v_call: TRBV18
cdr3_nt: TGTGCCAGCTCACCGCGACAGGGAGGCACAGATACGCAGTATTTT
cdr3_aa: CASSPRQGGTDTQYF

j_call: TRBJ1-1
d_call: -
clone_size: few
v_call: TRBV7-2
cdr3_nt: TGTGCCAGCAGCTTACCCGTTCTGGGGGTCACTGAAGCTTTCTTT
cdr3_aa: CASSLPVLGVTEAFF

j_call: TRBJ2-3
d_call: -
clone_size: many
v_call: TRBV21-1
cdr3_nt: TGTGCCAGCAGCAGTGGAGATACGCAGTATTTT
cdr3_aa: CASSSGDTQYF

j_call: TRBJ2-3
d_call: -
clone_size: few
v_call: TRBV5-6
cdr3_nt: TGTGCCAGCAGCTTGGGAGAGGGACGGACAGATACGCAGTATTTT
cdr3_aa: CASSLGEGRTDTQYF

j_call: TRBJ1-5
d_call: -
clone_size: few
v_call: TRBV6-1
cdr3_nt: TGTGCCAGCAGTGACACGGGGGCGTATCAGCCCCAGCATTTT
cdr3_aa: CASSDTGAYQPQHF